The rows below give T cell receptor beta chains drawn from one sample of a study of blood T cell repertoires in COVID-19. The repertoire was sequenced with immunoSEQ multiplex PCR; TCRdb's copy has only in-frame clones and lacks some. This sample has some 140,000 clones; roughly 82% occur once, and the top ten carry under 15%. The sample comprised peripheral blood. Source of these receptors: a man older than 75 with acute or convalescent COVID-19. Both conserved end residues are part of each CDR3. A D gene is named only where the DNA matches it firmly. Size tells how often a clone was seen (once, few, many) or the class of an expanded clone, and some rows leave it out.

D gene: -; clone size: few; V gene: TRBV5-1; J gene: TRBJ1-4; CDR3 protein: CASSPQQGNGEKLFF; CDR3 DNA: TGCGCCAGCAGCCCGCAACAGGGAAATGGTGAAAAACTGTTTTTT
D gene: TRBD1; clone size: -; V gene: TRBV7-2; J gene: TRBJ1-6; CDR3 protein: CASSPWTGDYSPLHF; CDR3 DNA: TGTGCCAGCAGCCCGTGGACAGGGGATTATTCACCCCTCCACTTT
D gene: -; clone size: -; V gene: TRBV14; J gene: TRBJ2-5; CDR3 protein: CASSQDRTQYF; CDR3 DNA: TGTGCCAGCAGCCAAGACCGGACCCAGTACTTC
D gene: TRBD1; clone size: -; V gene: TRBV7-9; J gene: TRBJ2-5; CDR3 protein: CASSLQGLQETQYF; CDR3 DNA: TGTGCCAGCAGCCTACAGGGGTTACAAGAGACCCAGTACTTC
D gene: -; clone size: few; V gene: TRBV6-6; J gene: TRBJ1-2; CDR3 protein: CASSYSRVDGYGYTF; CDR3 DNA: TGTGCCAGCAGTTACTCGAGAGTAGATGGCTATGGCTACACCTTC
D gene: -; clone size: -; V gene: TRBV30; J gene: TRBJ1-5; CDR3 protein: CAWSVRVNQPQHF; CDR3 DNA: TGTGCCTGGAGTGTACGGGTAAATCAGCCCCAGCATTTT
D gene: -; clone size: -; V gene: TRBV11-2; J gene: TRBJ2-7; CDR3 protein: CASSLAAGGNYEQYF; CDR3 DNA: TGTGCCAGCAGCTTGGCGGCGGGTGGGAACTACGAGCAGTACTTC
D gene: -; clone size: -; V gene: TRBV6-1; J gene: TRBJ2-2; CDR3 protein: CASSEYSGAGELFF; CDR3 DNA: TGTGCCAGCAGTGAATATTCCGGAGCCGGGGAGCTGTTTTTT
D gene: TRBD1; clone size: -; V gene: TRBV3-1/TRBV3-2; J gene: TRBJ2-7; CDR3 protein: CASSHRDRDYEQYF; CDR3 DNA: TGTGCCAGCAGCCACAGGGACAGGGACTACGAGCAGTACTTC
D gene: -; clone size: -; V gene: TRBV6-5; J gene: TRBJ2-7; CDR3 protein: CASRLWAEGDEQYF; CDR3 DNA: TGTGCCAGCAGGCTATGGGCGGAGGGTGACGAGCAGTACTTC
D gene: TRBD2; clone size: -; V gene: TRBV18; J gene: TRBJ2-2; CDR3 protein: CASSELAGETGELFF; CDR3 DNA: TGTGCCAGCTCAGAACTAGCGGGCGAGACCGGGGAGCTGTTTTTT
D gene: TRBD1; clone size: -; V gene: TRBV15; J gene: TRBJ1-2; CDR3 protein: CATRPTPGQGVYYGYTF; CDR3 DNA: TGTGCCACCAGACCTACGCCGGGACAGGGGGTTTATTATGGCTACACCTTC
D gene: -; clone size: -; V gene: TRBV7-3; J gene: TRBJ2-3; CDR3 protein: CASSSLGSTDTQYF; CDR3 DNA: TGTGCCAGCAGCTCTCTCGGGTCCACAGATACGCAGTATTTT
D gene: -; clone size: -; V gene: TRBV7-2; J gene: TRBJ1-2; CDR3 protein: CASSATGHGYTF; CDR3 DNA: TGTGCCAGCAGCGCCACAGGGCATGGCTACACCTTC
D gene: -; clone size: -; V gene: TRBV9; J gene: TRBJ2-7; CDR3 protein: CASSVAGGPVYEQYF; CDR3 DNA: TGTGCCAGCAGCGTAGCGGGGGGCCCCGTCTACGAGCAGTACTTC
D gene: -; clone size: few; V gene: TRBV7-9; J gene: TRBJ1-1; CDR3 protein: CASGTPNTEAFF; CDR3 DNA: TGTGCCAGTGGGACACCGAACACTGAAGCTTTCTTT
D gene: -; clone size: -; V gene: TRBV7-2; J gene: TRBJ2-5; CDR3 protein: CASSLFGEASGGTQYF; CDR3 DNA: TGTGCCAGCAGCTTATTTGGGGAGGCCTCCGGCGGGACCCAGTACTTC
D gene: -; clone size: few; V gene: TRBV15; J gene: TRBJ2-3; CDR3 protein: CATSRDQDTQYF; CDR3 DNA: TGTGCCACCAGCAGAGACCAAGATACGCAGTATTTT
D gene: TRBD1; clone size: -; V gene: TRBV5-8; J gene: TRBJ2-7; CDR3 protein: CASSPVPGQGFISYEQYF; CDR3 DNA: TGTGCCAGCAGCCCTGTACCGGGACAGGGGTTTATATCCTACGAGCAGTACTTC
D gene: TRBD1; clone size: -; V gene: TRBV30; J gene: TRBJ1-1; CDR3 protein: CAWSVPGGGPTEAFF; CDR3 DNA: TGTGCCTGGAGTGTACCAGGGGGTGGCCCCACTGAAGCTTTCTTT
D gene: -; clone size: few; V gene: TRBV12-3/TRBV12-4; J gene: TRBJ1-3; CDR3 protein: CASTRGGNTIYF; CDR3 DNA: TGTGCCAGCACCCGCGGGGGGAACACCATATATTTT
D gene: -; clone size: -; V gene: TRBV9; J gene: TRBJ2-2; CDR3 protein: CASSGLLNTGELFF; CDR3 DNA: TGTGCCAGCAGCGGACTACTGAACACCGGGGAGCTGTTTTTT
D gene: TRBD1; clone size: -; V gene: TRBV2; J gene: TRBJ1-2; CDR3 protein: CASWGDRGNGYTF; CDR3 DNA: TGTGCCAGCTGGGGCGACAGGGGAAATGGCTACACCTTC
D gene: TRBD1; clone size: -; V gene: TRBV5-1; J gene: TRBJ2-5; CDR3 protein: CASSLALTGSFGEETQYF; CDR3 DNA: TGCGCCAGCAGCTTGGCCTTGACAGGGTCGTTCGGCGAGGAGACCCAGTACTTC
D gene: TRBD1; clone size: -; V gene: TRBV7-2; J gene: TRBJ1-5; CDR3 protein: CASSLTGGNNNQPQHF; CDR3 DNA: TGTGCCAGCAGCTTGACAGGGGGAAATAACAATCAGCCCCAGCATTTT
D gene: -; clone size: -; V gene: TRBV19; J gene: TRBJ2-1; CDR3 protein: CASSGLGAKDYNEQFF; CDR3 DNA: TGTGCCAGTAGCGGTTTAGGGGCCAAAGACTACAATGAGCAGTTCTTC
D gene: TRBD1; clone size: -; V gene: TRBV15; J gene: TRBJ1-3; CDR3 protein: CATSPGDRQTGNTIYF; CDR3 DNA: TGTGCCACCAGCCCCGGGGACAGGCAAACTGGAAACACCATATATTTT
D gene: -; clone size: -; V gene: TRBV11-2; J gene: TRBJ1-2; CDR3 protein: CASSQGLGSGYTF; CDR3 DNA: TGTGCCAGCAGCCAGGGGCTCGGCTCCGGCTACACCTTC
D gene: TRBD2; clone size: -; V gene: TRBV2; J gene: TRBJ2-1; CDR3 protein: CASSEDGEGNEQFF; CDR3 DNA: TGTGCCAGCAGTGAGGACGGGGAGGGCAATGAGCAGTTCTTC
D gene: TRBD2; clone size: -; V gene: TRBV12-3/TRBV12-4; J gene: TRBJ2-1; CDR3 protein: CASSFSSGGQQFF; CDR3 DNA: TGTGCCAGCAGTTTTTCTAGCGGGGGACAACAGTTCTTC